This entry lists 20 T cell receptor beta chains sequenced from one sample in a study of blood T cell repertoires in COVID-19. The repertoire was sequenced with immunoSEQ multiplex PCR; TCRdb's copy has only in-frame clones and lacks some. The table has 80,000 to 95,000 clones, over 80% seen once. The sequenced sample consisted of peripheral blood. Receptors were obtained from a human donor with active COVID-19. The donor label of this sample is uncertain.

The rearrangement links TRBV7-2 to TRBJ2-7; perhaps TRBD1 as D (5 bases). The CDR3 has 12 amino acids. Germline-derived CDR1 and CDR2 are SGHTA and FQGNSA. Deletions cut 5 bases from V and 1 base from J, with 6 bases between. The CDR3 here is CASSPGSYEQYF. In DNA form, the CDR3 reads TGTGCCAGCAGCCCAGGGTCCTACGAGCAGTACTTC.

The chain links TRBV5-1 to TRBJ1-6, with 12 positions matching TRBD1. CDR1 and CDR2 (germline): SGHRS, YFSETQ. V trimming: 3 bases; J trimming: 8 bases; junction bases outside the gene matches: 3. The CDR3 length is 15 residues. CDR3 nucleotides: TGCGCCAGCAGCTCGGGGACAGGGGGCCATTCACCCCTCCACTTT. It yields the protein CASSSGTGGHSPLHF. Variable domain in full (rest from reference TRBV5-1 and TRBJ1-6): KAGVTQTPRYLIKTRGQQVTLSCSPISGHRSVSWYQQTPGQGLQFLFEYFSETQRNKGNFPGRFSGRQFSNSRSEMNVSTLELGDSALYLCASSSGTGGHSPLHFGNGTRLTVT.

The chain has TRBV19 and TRBJ2-7, with D tentatively TRBD2 (5 bases). The V end lost 6 bases, the J end lost 3 bases, and 12 bases lay between the germline ends. The V gene's germline CDR1 is LNHDA and CDR2 SQIVND (reference sequence). The CDR3 is 13 residues long. CDR3: CASRPNGDYEQYF. DNA of the CDR3: TGTGCCAGTAGACCGAACGGGGACTACGAGCAGTACTTC.

J is TRBJ2-1 and V is TRBV29-1; 12 nucleotides line up with TRBD2. V lost 4 bases to trimming and J lost 8 bases; unmatched junction nucleotides: 9. CDR3 size: 15 residues. CDR1 is SQVTM and CDR2 is ANQGSEA in the germline V gene. The CDR3: CSVGPTSGGSHEQFF. The CDR3 DNA sequence: TGCAGCGTTGGACCGACTAGCGGGGGATCCCATGAGCAGTTCTTC.

The V and J genes are TRBV6-2 or TRBV6-3 and TRBJ2-7; 7 nucleotides align to TRBD2. Germline V CDR1 and CDR2: MNHEY, SVGEGT. The CDR3 length is 13 residues. J was trimmed by 6 bases and V by 6 bases; bases with no gene match: 8. Here the CDR3 DNA reads TGTGCCAGCAGCCAATTCGGGGGGACCGAGCAGTACTTC. Protein product: CASSQFGGTEQYF.

This clone was seen a single time. The rearrangement joins TRBV7-2 to TRBJ2-1, with 9 nucleotides matching TRBD2. From germline, CDR1 is SGHTA and CDR2 FQGNSA. Trimming cost V 5 bases and J 9 bases; bases outside gene matches: 11. The CDR3 contains 15 residues. The CDR3 sequence is CASSRWGGGVIEQFF. The CDR3 DNA follows: TGTGCCAGCAGCCGTTGGGGCGGGGGGGTTATTGAGCAGTTCTTC.

This clone was observed a single time. This rearrangement joins TRBV5-1 to TRBJ1-1; 8 bases match TRBD1. V was clipped by 4 bases and J by 6 bases; unmatched bases: 8. This CDR3 has 14 amino acids. Germline CDR1 is SGHRS and CDR2 is YFSETQ. CDR3 amino acids: CASSLNRGVAEAFF. CDR3 bases: TGCGCCAGCAGCCTTAACAGGGGGGTGGCTGAAGCTTTCTTT.

The chain links TRBV6-5 to TRBJ2-4; unclear D gene. Trimming took 11 bases from V and 5 from J, leaving 13 bases between them. This CDR3 spans 12 amino acids. The germline V gene encodes CDR1 MNHEY and CDR2 SVGAGI. The CDR3 DNA reads as TGTGCCTCCTCACAGCTGCAAAACATTCAGTACTTC. This codes for CASSQLQNIQYF.

This clone was counted a single time. The chain carries TRBV10-3 and TRBJ1-3; D ambiguous. V was pared by 3 bases and J by 4 bases, with 16 bases between. CDR3 length: 16 residues. In germline, CDR1 is ENHRY, CDR2 SYGVKD. The DNA of the CDR3 is TGTGCCATCAGTGAAGGACTCAACCGGTCCGGAAACACCATATATTTT. Translated: CAISEGLNRSGNTIYF.

The rearrangement joins TRBV2 to TRBJ2-3, with a tentative D call TRBD2 (5 bases). The CDR3 runs to 18 residues. The V and J ends lost 4 bases and 5 bases respectively, with 25 bases between them. Germline V gene lookup returns CDR1 SNHLY and CDR2 FYNNEI. The CDR3, as DNA: TGTGCCAGCAGTGGAGAAAGAAGTAAGCCGGGGTCAGAAGATACGCAGTATTTT. It yields the protein CASSGERSKPGSEDTQYF.

This clone showed up just a few times. CDR3 sequence reads: CASSGFGSSYNSPLHF. Here the CDR3 DNA reads TGTGCCAGCAGTGGGTTTGGGAGCTCCTATAATTCACCCCTCCACTTT. The rearrangement links TRBV6-1 to TRBJ1-6; D call uncertain. This CDR3 is 16 amino acids long. Germline V gives CDR1 MNHNS, CDR2 SASEGT. The V and J ends lost 4 bases and 0 bases respectively, with 10 bases between them.

V is TRBV28 and J is TRBJ1-4; tentatively, D is TRBD1 (6 bases). The CDR3 loop spans 17 amino acids. Trimming removed 6 bases at V and 3 bases at J, with 20 bases between. CDR1 is MDHEN and CDR2 is SYDVKM in the germline V gene. DNA of the CDR3: TGTGCCAGCAGCCGGGAAAAGAGGACAGACTCTAATGAAAAACTGTTTTTT. Translation: CASSREKRTDSNEKLFF.

The J gene is TRBJ1-3, the V gene TRBV15; D is possibly TRBD1 (6 bases). The CDR3 is 15 amino acids. Germline V gives CDR1 LNHNV, CDR2 YYDKDF (reference sequence). Trimming shortened V by 5 bases and J by 1 base, and 12 bases separated the two germline ends. CDR3 in amino acids: CATSPGVSSGNTIYF. In nucleotides, the CDR3 is TGTGCCACCAGCCCAGGGGTAAGTTCTGGAAACACCATATATTTT.

V is TRBV9 and J is TRBJ2-3, with TRBD2 matching 15 bases. The CDR3 has 18 amino acids. Per germline, CDR1 SGDLS and CDR2 YYNGEE. V lost 3 bases, J lost 2 bases, and 7 bases stayed unmatched. As DNA, the CDR3 is TGTGCCAGCAGCGATGGACTAGCGGGGGGGCCGGACACAGATACGCAGTATTTT. This sequence encodes CASSDGLAGGPDTDTQYF.

The chain links TRBV6-4 to TRBJ2-5; TRBD2 agrees at 12 bases. Germline loops: CDR1 MRHNA, CDR2 SNTAGT. J lost 0 bases, V lost 4 bases, and 0 bases had no gene match. The CDR3 loop spans 15 amino acids. The CDR3 is CASSASGGDQETQYF. The CDR3 coding sequence is TGTGCCAGCAGTGCTAGCGGGGGGGACCAAGAGACCCAGTACTTC.

V gene TRBV4-1 combines with J gene TRBJ2-1, with 10 bases that match TRBD1. Germline CDR1 MGHRA, CDR2 YSYEKL. The CDR3 runs to 16 residues. The V segment lost 3 bases and the J segment 6 bases; nucleotides outside the gene matches: 8. CDR3 nucleotides: TGCGCCAGCAGCCAGCTGGGACAGGGGATGAGCAATGAGCAGTTCTTC. Protein product: CASSQLGQGMSNEQFF.

This sequence joins TRBV5-1 and TRBJ1-1; tentative D call: TRBD1 (5 bases). V was cut by 8 bases and J by 7 bases, with 18 bases left in between. In germline, CDR1 is SGHRS, CDR2 YFSETQ. The CDR3 spans 13 residues. The CDR3 loop is CASSGGADDEAFF. The CDR3, as DNA: TGCGCCAGTAGCGGAGGGGCGGACGATGAAGCTTTCTTT.

The J gene is TRBJ1-5, the V gene TRBV5-1, with D possibly TRBD1 on 6 matching bases. This CDR3 spans 14 amino acids. Per germline, CDR1 SGHRS and CDR2 YFSETQ. Trimming pared 0 bases from V and 6 bases from J, leaving 10 bases between. CDR3 sequence (DNA): TGCGCCAGCAGCTTGGCCGAGGGGGTTCAGCCCCAGCATTTT. Translating gives CASSLAEGVQPQHF.

The chain combines TRBV18 with TRBJ1-1, with TRBD1 as a possible D gene (5 bases). Trimming pared 6 bases from V and 1 base from J, leaving 12 bases between. This CDR3 comprises 14 residues. Germline-derived CDR1 and CDR2 are KGHSH and LQKENI. The CDR3, as DNA: TGTGCCAGCTCCCGTCCGGGGGGGAACACTGAAGCTTTCTTT. This codes for CASSRPGGNTEAFF.

The V and J genes are TRBV5-1 and TRBJ2-6, with TRBD1 matching over 10 bases. CDR1 and CDR2 from the germline V gene are SGHRS and YFSETQ. The CDR3 runs to 18 residues. Germline trimming cut 0 bases from V and 0 bases from J; bases unmatched to any gene: 3. The CDR3 bases are TGCGCCAGCAGCTTGGTGACAGGGGGCTTCTCTGGGGCCAACGTCCTGACTTTC. Its protein is CASSLVTGGFSGANVLTF.